This TCR beta chain was identified during a study of siplizumab effects on memory and regulatory T cells. Study-wide points: Naive T cells apparently outstripped memory cells in diversity and seemed major alloresponse contributors. Assignment of a naive or memory phenotype failed for roughly 80-95% of the proliferating CD4+ or CD8+ clones. Mappable alloreactive CD4+ clones came from Treg cells under 80% of the time on average with siplizumab, against roughly 27% in controls.

A note on this clone: Antigen specificity is unknown. A junction end diverges from the germline sequence, so it may reflect a read error.

Assay: immunoSEQ multiplex PCR; the TCRdb copy retains only in-frame clones and omits some. The data show more than 75,000 clones, 90% to 95% seen once. Germline CDR1 and CDR2: SSHAT and FNYEAQ (reference sequence). The CDR3 consists of 13 residues. This TCR was recovered from a human donor in good health. The specimen was CD8+ T cells sorted from blood. The V gene is TRBV7-7, the J gene TRBJ2-7; D is unresolved. For the CDR3, the DNA is TGTGCTAGCAGCCAAACAGAGTCCTACGAGCAGTACTTC. Encoded protein: CASSQTESYEQYF.